These 30 T cell receptor beta chains were sequenced from one sample in a study of blood T cells in healthy people across ages (dated by TCRdb to the mid-2010s). The library was prepared using 5' RACE. For sequencing, an Illumina HiSeq 2500 was employed. A second roughly 6 to 11 cycle PCR used a sample-barcoded 5' primer and a J-beta primer mix. TCRdb trimmed public reads at Q25 via fastp, called clones via MiXCR and kept in-frame beta chains. CDR3 protein sequences are deduplicated, and each keeps its most common genes and DNA. The table for this sample lists some 750,000 distinct CDR3 sequences; around a fifth of them were counted only once. Roughly a fifth of the sample is in the top ten clones. Material: blood. The source of these receptors is a man aged 70 or older in good health.

Many counts were recorded for this clonotype. The genes are TRBV11-2 and TRBJ1-2; no clear D gene. V shed 3 bases and J shed 2 bases, with 7 bases lying between them. Looked up from germline, CDR1 is SGHAT and CDR2 is FQNNGV. This CDR3 spans 13 amino acids. The CDR3 DNA sequence: TGTGCCAGCAGCTTCGGACCGAACTATGGCTACACCTTC. Amino acids: CASSFGPNYGYTF.

This clonotype was found many times. The rearrangement uses TRBV29-1 and TRBJ1-4; D unclear. This CDR3 region has 11 residues. The germline V gene has CDR1 SQVTM and CDR2 ANQGSEA. Trimming removed 0 bases at V and 7 bases at J, with 3 bases between. This CDR3 reads CSVEDGEKLFF. CDR3 nucleotide sequence: TGCAGCGTTGAAGACGGTGAAAAACTGTTTTTT.

The rearrangement joins TRBV20-1 to TRBJ1-5; the D gene is possibly TRBD1 (6 bases). CDR3 size: 16 residues. The germline gives CDR1 DFQATT, CDR2 SNEGSKA (reference sequence). V was cut by 7 bases and J by 5 bases, with 24 bases left in between. The CDR3 DNA is TGCAGTGTCAGCCCCCGGGGGGCTGGATTTGATCAGCCCCAGCATTTT. Translating gives CSVSPRGAGFDQPQHF.

This chain links TRBV20-1 with TRBJ2-1; 8 nucleotides match TRBD2. CDR1 and CDR2 (germline): DFQATT, SNEGSKA (reference sequence). With V trimmed by 6 bases and J by 3 bases, 13 bases remained unmatched. The CDR3 runs 16 residues. CDR3: CSARLGGRPRYNEQFF. Written as DNA, the CDR3 is TGCAGTGCCCGACTCGGCGGGAGGCCCCGCTACAATGAGCAGTTCTTC.

The rearrangement joins TRBV30 to TRBJ1-2, with D uncertain. In germline, CDR1 is GTSNPN, CDR2 SVGIG (reference sequence). V was cut by 4 bases and J by 4 bases, with 10 bases left in between. This CDR3 is 12 amino acids long. This CDR3 is CAWTPGVYGYTF. CDR3 coding DNA: TGTGCCTGGACGCCGGGAGTCTATGGCTACACCTTC.

The V call is TRBV6-5, the J call TRBJ2-1; 13 bases match TRBD2. From germline, CDR1 is MNHEY and CDR2 SVGAGI. With 8 bases clipped from V and 3 bases from J, the junction kept 4 bases outside the gene matches. CDR3 size: 15 residues. The CDR3: CASGTSGINYNEQFF. The CDR3 nucleotides read TGTGCCAGCGGGACTAGCGGGATAAACTACAATGAGCAGTTCTTC.

The genes are TRBV12-3 or TRBV12-4 and TRBJ1-3, with a weak D call TRBD1 (5 bases). This CDR3 has 17 amino acids. Trimming pared 6 bases from V and 0 bases from J, leaving 18 bases between. The CDR3 DNA is TGTGCCAGCAGCCCCTATGGGCCGGGGCGCTCTGGAAACACCATATATTTT. Translation: CASSPYGPGRSGNTIYF.

This clonotype was seen a few times. The chain couples TRBV28 to TRBJ2-3; D gene unclear. The ends were cut back, 7 bases at V and 6 bases at J, with 14 bases in the middle. Germline V gene sequence: CDR1 MDHEN, CDR2 SYDVKM. The CDR3 is 13 residues long. For the CDR3, the DNA is TGTGCCAGCAATAGCCCGATCGGGGATACGCAGTATTTT. Encoded protein: CASNSPIGDTQYF.

There are many counts of this clonotype. The rearrangement links TRBV7-2 to TRBJ2-3; no definite D call. Germline V gives CDR1 SGHTA, CDR2 FQGNSA. The CDR3 totals 13 residues. Trimming took 5 bases from V and 2 from J, leaving 8 bases between them. The CDR3 sequence: CASSPQYTDTQYF. In nucleotides, the CDR3 is TGTGCCAGCAGCCCCCAGTACACAGATACGCAGTATTTT.

The chain combines TRBV18 with TRBJ1-5, with 8 positions matching TRBD1. With 1 base clipped from V and 7 bases from J, the junction kept 9 bases outside the gene matches. In germline, CDR1 is KGHSH, CDR2 LQKENI. There are 16 residues in the CDR3. This CDR3 is CASSPQAQGARQPQHF. CDR3 coding DNA: TGTGCCAGCTCACCACAAGCCCAGGGGGCGAGGCAGCCCCAGCATTTT.

This clonotype was counted only a few times. The chain employs TRBV10-3 and TRBJ2-1; D unresolved. CDR1 is ENHRY, CDR2 SYGVKD, per germline. The CDR3 loop spans 14 amino acids. Trimming pared 6 bases from V and 4 bases from J, leaving 13 bases between. As DNA, the CDR3 is TGTGCCATCAGAAGCTTAGACGGATACAATGAGCAGTTCTTC. This sequence encodes CAIRSLDGYNEQFF.

This clonotype was counted between two and nine times. CDR3 nucleotide sequence: TGCAGTGCTAGAGATAGGGGACAGGGGAGCTCCTACAATGAGCAGTTCTTC. This encodes CSARDRGQGSSYNEQFF. The J gene is TRBJ2-1, the V gene TRBV20-1, with 10 positions matching TRBD1. J lost 0 bases, V lost 0 bases, and 5 bases had no gene match. Germline CDR1 is DFQATT and CDR2 is SNEGSKA (reference sequence). The CDR3 covers 17 residues.

This clonotype was detected many times. This chain links TRBV6-1 with TRBJ2-5, with D possibly matching TRBD2 (6 bases). The CDR3 contains 18 residues. The V gene's germline CDR1 is MNHNS and CDR2 SASEGT. V lost 3 bases, J lost 2 bases, and 22 bases lay in between. In DNA, the CDR3 is TGTGCCAGCAGTGATGCCCCAATCGGAGTTAGCGGTCAAGAGACCCAGTACTTC. It encodes CASSDAPIGVSGQETQYF.

This chain uses TRBV3-1 with TRBJ1-2; no clear D gene. The CDR3 is 13 residues long. The V gene's germline CDR1 is LGHDT and CDR2 YNNKEL (reference sequence). Trimming cost V 0 bases and J 6 bases, with 8 bases left between them. The CDR3: CASSQEAGNGYTF. The CDR3 nucleotides read TGTGCCAGCAGCCAAGAGGCGGGGAATGGCTACACCTTC.

The rearrangement joins TRBV5-1 to TRBJ1-1; D gene unclear. The CDR3 spans 16 residues. V lost 0 bases, J lost 0 bases, and 12 bases lay in between. Per the germline V gene, CDR1 is SGHRS and CDR2 is YFSETQ. The chain's CDR3 is CASSLGGSSMNTEAFF. DNA for the CDR3: TGCGCCAGCAGCTTGGGAGGGTCCTCCATGAACACTGAAGCTTTCTTT. The complete variable domain, with remaining parts taken from reference TRBV5-1 and TRBJ1-1, reads KAGVTQTPRYLIKTRGQQVTLSCSPISGHRSVSWYQQTPGQGLQFLFEYFSETQRNKGNFPGRFSGRQFSNSRSEMNVSTLELGDSALYLCASSLGGSSMNTEAFFGQGTRLTVV.

This clonotype was detected ten times or more. V usage is TRBV7-9 and J usage is TRBJ2-7; D call uncertain. CDR3 length: 12 residues. Germline CDR1 and CDR2: SEHNR and FQNEAQ (reference sequence). Trimming cost V 6 bases and J 0 bases, with 6 bases left between them. As DNA, the CDR3 is TGTGCCAGCAGTTTGGTCTCCTACGAGCAGTACTTC. Protein sequence: CASSLVSYEQYF.

V usage is TRBV28 and J usage is TRBJ1-2; D possibly corresponds to TRBD1 (6 bases). The germline V gene encodes CDR1 MDHEN and CDR2 SYDVKM. V was cut by 5 bases and J by 3 bases, with 13 bases left in between. The CDR3 totals 14 residues. CDR3 sequence (DNA): TGTGCCAGCAGTACTCACAGGGTTTACTATGGCTACACCTTC. Amino acid sequence: CASSTHRVYYGYTF.

This clonotype was seen a few times. This chain connects TRBV18 to TRBJ2-3; 7 nucleotides align to TRBD1. V was clipped by 0 bases and J by 2 bases; unmatched bases: 5. This CDR3 comprises 16 residues. Germline V gene data show CDR1 as KGHSH and CDR2 as LQKENI. CDR3: CASSPPRDRDTDTQYF. Here the CDR3 DNA reads TGTGCCAGCTCACCACCTCGAGACAGGGACACAGATACGCAGTATTTT.

Only a few counts were recorded for this clonotype. This chain connects TRBV5-1 to TRBJ1-1; D gene ambiguous. Trimming took off 4 bases at V and 4 bases at J, with 23 bases between the two ends. The CDR3 is 17 residues long. Looked up from germline, CDR1 is SGHRS and CDR2 is YFSETQ. The CDR3 loop is CASSEAPPAGRRTEAFF. The CDR3 DNA reads TGCGCCAGCAGCGAGGCACCTCCAGCGGGGAGGCGCACTGAAGCTTTCTTT.

The chain employs TRBV5-1 and TRBJ2-4, with 7 bases lining up with TRBD1. The CDR3 is 17 residues long. Germline V lookup: CDR1 SGHRS, CDR2 YFSETQ. The junction had 7 bases not matched to a gene; V was cut back by 0 bases and J by 1 base. CDR3: CASSLEVLQGAKNIQYF. CDR3 in DNA: TGCGCCAGCAGCTTGGAGGTCTTACAGGGGGCCAAAAACATTCAGTACTTC.

The chain combines TRBV6-6 with TRBJ2-1; TRBD1 aligns across 8 bases. The CDR3 contains 15 residues. V lost 2 bases, J lost 6 bases, and 6 bases stayed unmatched. Germline CDR1 is MNHNY and CDR2 is SVGAGI (reference sequence). CDR3 protein: CASSYVGQGSNEQFF. DNA of the CDR3: TGTGCCAGCAGTTACGTAGGACAGGGCTCCAATGAGCAGTTCTTC.

V gene TRBV7-2 combines with J gene TRBJ1-5, with no clear D. Trimming pared 1 base from V and 9 bases from J, leaving 13 bases between. The CDR3 length is 14 residues. Germline loops: CDR1 SGHTA, CDR2 FQGNSA. In DNA form, the CDR3 reads TGTGCCAGCAGCTTAGGCCCCATTGGAGGGCCCCAGCATTTT. Amino acids: CASSLGPIGGPQHF.

The chain couples TRBV13 to TRBJ2-5; no clear D. The J call may be mistaken, given a closer DNA end match to TRBJ2-7. The CDR3 runs 15 residues. In germline, CDR1 is PRHDT, CDR2 FYEKMQ (reference sequence). The DNA for the CDR3 is TGTGCCAGCAGCCCCGGGCCAATGAGCTCCTACGAGCAGTACTTC. Translation: CASSPGPMSSYEQYF.

The genes are TRBV24-1 and TRBJ2-5; a possible D gene is TRBD2 (6 bases). Germline-derived CDR1 and CDR2 are KGHDR and SFDVKD. The V end was cut by 9 bases, the J end by 3 bases, with 22 bases between. The CDR3 length is 16 residues. CDR3 bases: TGTGCCACCTCCGCCCCGGGACTTGCCGGGAAAGAGACCCAGTACTTC. It specifies CATSAPGLAGKETQYF.

V usage is TRBV4-1 and J usage is TRBJ2-1, with D possibly being TRBD2 (7 bases). Germline V gene lookup returns CDR1 MGHRA and CDR2 YSYEKL. The V end was cut by 0 bases, the J end by 3 bases, with 15 bases between. The CDR3 loop spans 17 amino acids. CDR3 coding DNA: TGCGCCAGCAGCCAAGACACGGGGGCTAGCGGCTACAATGAGCAGTTCTTC. Translating gives CASSQDTGASGYNEQFF.

J is TRBJ2-5 and V is TRBV5-5, with D possibly called TRBD1 or TRBD2 (5 bases each). The CDR3 is 10 residues long. CDR1 and CDR2 from the germline V gene are SGHKS and YYEKEE (reference sequence). This chain's CDR3 is CGEGQETQYF. The CDR3 DNA is TGTGGCGAGGGGCAAGAGACCCAGTACTTC.

The chain uses TRBV20-1 and TRBJ2-1, with D perhaps TRBD2 (6 bases). With 2 bases removed from V and 4 bases from J, the gap between germline ends came to 9 bases. Looked up from germline, CDR1 is DFQATT and CDR2 is SNEGSKA (reference sequence). The CDR3 is 13 amino acids. The CDR3 is CSARRESYNEQFF. CDR3 coding DNA: TGCAGTGCTAGACGGGAGTCGTACAATGAGCAGTTCTTC.

Only a few counts were recorded for this clonotype. The chain is built from TRBV2 and TRBJ1-3; 7 bases are a match to TRBD1. Per the germline V gene, CDR1 is SNHLY and CDR2 is FYNNEI. Trimming removed 8 bases from V and 2 bases from J; junction bases left unmatched: 3. The CDR3 loop spans 13 amino acids. CDR3 residues: CASRGQTGNTIYF. The CDR3 bases are TGTGCCAGCCGGGGACAGACTGGAAACACCATATATTTT.

This chain links TRBV12-3 or TRBV12-4 with TRBJ1-5; D ambiguous. V lost 7 bases and J lost 2, with 12 bases in between. The CDR3 covers 14 residues. The CDR3 spells CASTRTSGNQPQHF. CDR3 nucleotides: TGTGCCAGCACGAGGACTTCAGGCAATCAGCCCCAGCATTTT.

V and J are TRBV7-2 and TRBJ2-5; 9 nucleotides align to TRBD2. The CDR3 sequence is 18 residues long. V dropped 2 bases and J dropped 5; count of bases not matched to a gene: 15. The germline gives CDR1 SGHTA, CDR2 FQGNSA. As DNA, the CDR3 is TGTGCCAGCAGCTTACAAGCTAGCGGGGCGGCACTGGGGGAGACCCAGTACTTC. It yields the protein CASSLQASGAALGETQYF.